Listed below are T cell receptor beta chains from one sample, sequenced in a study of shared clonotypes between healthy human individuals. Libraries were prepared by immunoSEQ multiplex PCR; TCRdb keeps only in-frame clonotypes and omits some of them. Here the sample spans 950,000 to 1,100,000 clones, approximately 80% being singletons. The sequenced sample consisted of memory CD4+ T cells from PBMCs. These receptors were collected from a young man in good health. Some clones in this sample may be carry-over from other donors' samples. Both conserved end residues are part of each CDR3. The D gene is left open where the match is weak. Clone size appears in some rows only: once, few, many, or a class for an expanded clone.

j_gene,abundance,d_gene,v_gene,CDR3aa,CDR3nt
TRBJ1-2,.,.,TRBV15,CATSRDSGTYGYTF,TGTGCCACCAGCAGAGATTCGGGGACCTATGGCTACACCTTC
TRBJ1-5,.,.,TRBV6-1,CASSESLQGNQPQHF,TGTGCCAGCAGTGAAAGTTTACAGGGAAATCAGCCCCAGCATTTT
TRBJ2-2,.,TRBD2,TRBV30,CALKLAVYTGELFF,TGTGCCTTAAAACTAGCGGTATACACCGGGGAGCTGTTTTTT
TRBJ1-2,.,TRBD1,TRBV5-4,CASSRDRALDYGYTF,TGTGCCAGCAGCCGGGACAGGGCCCTTGACTATGGCTACACCTTC
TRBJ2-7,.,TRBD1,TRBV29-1,CSTEAGGSYEQYF,TGCAGCACCGAAGCAGGGGGCTCCTACGAGCAGTACTTC
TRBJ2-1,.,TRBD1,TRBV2,CASGGQGAEGEQFF,TGTGCCAGCGGAGGACAGGGGGCGGAGGGTGAGCAGTTCTTC
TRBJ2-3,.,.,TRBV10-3,CAISEGRGPNPNF,TGTGCCATCAGTGAAGGTCGTGGACCGAACCCGAATTTT
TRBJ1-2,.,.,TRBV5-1,CASRSGSSGLTREGYTF,TGCGCCAGCAGATCGGGCTCCTCGGGGCTGACCCGGGAGGGCTACACCTTC
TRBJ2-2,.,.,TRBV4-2,CASSQAGETGELFF,TGTGCCAGCAGCCAGGCAGGGGAAACCGGGGAGCTGTTTTTT
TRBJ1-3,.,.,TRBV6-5,CASTSGGNSGNTIYF,TGTGCCAGCACTAGTGGGGGGAACTCTGGAAACACCATATATTTT
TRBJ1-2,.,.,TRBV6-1,CASSEWSYGYTF,TGTGCCAGCAGTGAATGGTCCTATGGCTACACCTTC
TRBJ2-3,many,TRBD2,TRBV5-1,CASSWPLAGNVNTQYF,TGCGCCAGCAGCTGGCCTCTAGCGGGAAATGTCAATACGCAGTATTTT
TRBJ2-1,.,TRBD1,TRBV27,CASSPNRWTGPSYNEQFF,TGTGCCAGCAGTCCCAACCGATGGACAGGGCCATCCTACAATGAGCAGTTCTTC
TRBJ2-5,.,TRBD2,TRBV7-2,CASSLRTLAGGPSETQYF,TGTGCCAGCAGCTTACGGACCCTAGCGGGAGGGCCCTCGGAGACCCAGTACTTC
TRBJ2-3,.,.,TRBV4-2,CASKSVLSTDTQYF,TGTGCCAGCAAATCGGTCCTTTCCACAGATACGCAGTATTTT
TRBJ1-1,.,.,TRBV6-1,CASSGQINTEAFF,TGTGCCAGCAGTGGACAGATAAACACTGAAGCTTTCTTT
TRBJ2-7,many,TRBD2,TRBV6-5,CASSLKRERDGEQYF,TGTGCCAGCAGTTTAAAGCGGGAGAGGGATGGCGAGCAGTACTTC
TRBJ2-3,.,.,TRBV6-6,CASSYGQGTDTQYF,TGTGCCAGCAGTTATGGCCAGGGCACAGATACGCAGTATTTT
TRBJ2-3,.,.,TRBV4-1,CASSPSGQQSSTDTQYF,TGCGCCAGCAGCCCATCGGGACAACAATCTAGCACAGATACGCAGTATTTT
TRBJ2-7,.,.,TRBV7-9,CASSLEGPSGQYF,TGTGCCAGCAGCTTGGAAGGCCCCTCGGGGCAGTACTTC
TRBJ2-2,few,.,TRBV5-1,CASSLVSSIGPGELFF,TGCGCCAGCAGCTTGGTTTCGAGCATCGGGCCCGGGGAGCTGTTTTTT
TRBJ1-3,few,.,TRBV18,CASSPGDRGNTIYF,TGTGCCAGCTCACCAGGGGACCGTGGAAACACCATATATTTT
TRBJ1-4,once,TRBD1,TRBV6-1,CASSGKAGQGAEKLFF,TGTGCCAGCAGTGGTAAAGCGGGACAGGGAGCTGAAAAACTGTTTTTT
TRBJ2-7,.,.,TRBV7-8,CASTETAILYEQYF,TGTGCCAGCACCGAAACGGCTATTTTGTACGAGCAGTACTTC
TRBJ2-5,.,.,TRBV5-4,CASSSDNQETQYF,TGTGCCAGCAGTTCGGACAACCAAGAGACCCAGTACTTC
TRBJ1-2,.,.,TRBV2,CASSTRGAVGYTF,TGTGCCAGCAGTACCCGCGGGGCGGTTGGCTACACCTTC
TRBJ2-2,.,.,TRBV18,CASSPLQGRNTGELFF,TGTGCCAGCTCACCACTACAGGGACGGAACACCGGGGAGCTGTTTTTT
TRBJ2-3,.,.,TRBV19,CASSRGGARTDTQYF,TGTGCCAGTAGTAGGGGAGGAGCTCGCACAGATACGCAGTATTTT
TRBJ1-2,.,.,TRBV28,CASSTRTSGYTF,TGTGCCAGCAGTACCCGGACATCTGGCTACACCTTC
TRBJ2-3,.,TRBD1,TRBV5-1,CASSRTGSTDTQYF,TGCGCCAGCAGCCGGACAGGGAGCACAGATACGCAGTATTTT
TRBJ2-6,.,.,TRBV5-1,CASSLTLITGANVLTF,TGCGCCAGCAGCTTGACACTCATTACTGGGGCCAACGTCCTGACTTTC
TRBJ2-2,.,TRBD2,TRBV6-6,CASWTSGGRNTGELFF,TGTGCCAGCTGGACTAGCGGGGGGAGGAACACCGGGGAGCTGTTTTTT
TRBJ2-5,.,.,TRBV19,CASSIFGGQETQYF,TGTGCCAGTAGTATCTTCGGCGGGCAAGAGACCCAGTACTTC
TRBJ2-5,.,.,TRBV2,CASSDRRLETQYF,TGTGCCAGCAGTGACAGGCGCTTAGAGACCCAGTACTTC
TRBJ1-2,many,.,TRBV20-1,CSASPNYGYTF,TGCAGTGCTAGTCCAAATTATGGCTACACCTTC
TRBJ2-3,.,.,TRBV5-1,CASSLGLYTDTQYF,TGCGCCAGCAGCTTGGGACTCTACACAGATACGCAGTATTTT
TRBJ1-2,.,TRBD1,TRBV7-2,CASRRQGASLNGYTF,TGTGCCAGCAGGCGGCAGGGGGCGTCGCTGAATGGCTACACCTTC
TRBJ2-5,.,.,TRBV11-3,CASSVGREAAETQYF,TGTGCCAGCTCGGTAGGCAGGGAGGCCGCAGAGACCCAGTACTTC
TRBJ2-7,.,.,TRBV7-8,CASSLQGGDYEQYF,TGTGCCAGCAGCTTACAGGGGGGAGACTACGAGCAGTACTTC
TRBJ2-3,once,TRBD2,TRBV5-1,CASSSPSGRTTDTQYF,TGCGCCAGCAGCTCTCCTAGCGGGAGGACCACAGATACGCAGTATTTT
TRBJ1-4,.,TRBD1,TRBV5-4,CASSLRGRGEKLFF,TGTGCCAGCAGCTTAAGGGGGCGAGGTGAAAAACTGTTTTTT
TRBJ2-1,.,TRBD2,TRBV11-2,CASSRTSGVSSYNEQFF,TGTGCCAGCTCACGGACTAGCGGGGTAAGCTCCTACAATGAGCAGTTCTTC
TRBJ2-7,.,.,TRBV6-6,CASSWGASYEQYF,TGTGCCAGCAGTTGGGGGGCCTCCTACGAGCAGTACTTC
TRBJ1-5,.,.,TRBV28,CASRPVNNQPQHF,TGTGCCAGCAGACCAGTGAACAATCAGCCCCAGCATTTT
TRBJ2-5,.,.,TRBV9,CASSVDWGLGETQYF,TGTGCCAGCAGCGTAGATTGGGGATTGGGAGAGACCCAGTACTTC
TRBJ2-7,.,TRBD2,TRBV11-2,CASSLGEGGYEQYF,TGTGCCAGCAGCTTAGGGGAGGGCGGGTACGAGCAGTACTTC
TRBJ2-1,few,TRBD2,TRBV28,CASSLRLAGGPRWEQFF,TGTGCCAGCAGTCTTCGACTAGCGGGAGGGCCGCGTTGGGAGCAGTTCTTC
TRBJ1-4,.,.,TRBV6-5,CASSYEARGGEKLFF,TGTGCCAGCAGTTACGAGGCCAGGGGAGGCGAAAAACTGTTTTTT
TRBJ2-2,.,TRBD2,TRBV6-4,CATSERGNTGELFF,TGTGCCACCTCGGAGCGGGGGAACACCGGGGAGCTGTTTTTT